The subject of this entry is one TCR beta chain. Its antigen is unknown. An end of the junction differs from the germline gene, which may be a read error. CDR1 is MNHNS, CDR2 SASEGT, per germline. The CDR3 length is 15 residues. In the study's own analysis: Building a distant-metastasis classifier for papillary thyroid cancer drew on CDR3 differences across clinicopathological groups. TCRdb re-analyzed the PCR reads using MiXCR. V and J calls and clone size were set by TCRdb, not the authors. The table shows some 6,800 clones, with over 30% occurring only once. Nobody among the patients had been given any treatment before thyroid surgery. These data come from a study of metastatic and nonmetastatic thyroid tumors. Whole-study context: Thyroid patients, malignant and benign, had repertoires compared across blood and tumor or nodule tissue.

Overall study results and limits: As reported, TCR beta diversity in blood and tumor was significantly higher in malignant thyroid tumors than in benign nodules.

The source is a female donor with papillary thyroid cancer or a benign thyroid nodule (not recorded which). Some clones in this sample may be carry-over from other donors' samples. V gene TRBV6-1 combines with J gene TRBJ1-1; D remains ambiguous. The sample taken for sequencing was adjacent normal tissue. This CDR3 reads CASSRAGLFPGEVFF. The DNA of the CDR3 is TGTGCCAGCAGTCGGGCGGGCTTGTTCCCAGGTGAAGTTTTCTTT.